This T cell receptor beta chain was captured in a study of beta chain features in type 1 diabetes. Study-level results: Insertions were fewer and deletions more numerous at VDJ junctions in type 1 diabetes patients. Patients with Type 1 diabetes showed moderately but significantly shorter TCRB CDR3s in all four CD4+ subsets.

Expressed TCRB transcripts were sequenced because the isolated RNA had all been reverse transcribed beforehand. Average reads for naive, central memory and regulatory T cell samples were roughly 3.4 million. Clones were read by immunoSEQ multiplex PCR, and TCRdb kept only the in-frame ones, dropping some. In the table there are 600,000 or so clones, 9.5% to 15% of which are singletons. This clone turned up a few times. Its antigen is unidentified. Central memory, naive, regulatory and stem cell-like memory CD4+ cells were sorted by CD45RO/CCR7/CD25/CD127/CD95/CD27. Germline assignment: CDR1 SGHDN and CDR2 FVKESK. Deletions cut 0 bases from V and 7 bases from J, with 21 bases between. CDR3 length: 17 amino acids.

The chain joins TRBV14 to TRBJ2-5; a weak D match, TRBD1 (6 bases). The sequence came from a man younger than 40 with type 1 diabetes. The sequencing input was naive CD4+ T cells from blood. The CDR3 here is CASSQEKDSLLSGTQYF. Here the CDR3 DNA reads TGTGCCAGCAGCCAAGAAAAGGACAGTTTATTGTCCGGGACCCAGTACTTC.